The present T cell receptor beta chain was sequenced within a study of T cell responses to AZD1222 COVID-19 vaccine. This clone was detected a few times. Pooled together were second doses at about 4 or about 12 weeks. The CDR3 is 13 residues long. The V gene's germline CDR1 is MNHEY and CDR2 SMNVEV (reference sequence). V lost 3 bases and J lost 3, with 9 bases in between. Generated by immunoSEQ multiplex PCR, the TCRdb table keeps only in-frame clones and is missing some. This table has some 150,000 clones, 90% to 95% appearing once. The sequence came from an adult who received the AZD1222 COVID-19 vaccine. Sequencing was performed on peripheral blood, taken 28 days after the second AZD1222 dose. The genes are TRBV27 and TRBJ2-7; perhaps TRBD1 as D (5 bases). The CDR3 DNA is TGTGCCAGCAGTTTGCAACAGGACTACGAGCAGTACTTC. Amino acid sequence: CASSLQQDYEQYF.